Below, 29 T cell receptor beta chains from the same sample are listed, as sequenced in a study of naive and memory T cell subsets. Both TRBC1 and TRBC2 were covered by a beta constant-region primer of two equimolar oligonucleotides. TCRdb reprocessed the UMI-ligation and nested PCR reads via MiXCR and lists one record per CDR3 protein. In the table there are 130,000 to 150,000 distinct CDR3 sequences, over 15% of which are singletons. Sequenced: naive CD4+ T cells from blood. Receptors were obtained from a human donor in good health.

This clonotype was counted a few times. The chain employs TRBV28 and TRBJ1-6; TRBD1 aligns across 12 bases. The CDR3 is 15 residues long. Germline CDR1 reads MDHEN; CDR2 reads SYDVKM. Trimming removed 4 bases from V and 10 bases from J; junction bases left unmatched: 5. CDR3 DNA: TGTGCCAGCAGTTCGGGACAGGGGGCAGGGTCACCCCTCCACTTT. It yields the protein CASSSGQGAGSPLHF.

There are a few counts of this clonotype. The CDR3 spells CASTTFTTSYNEQFF. The CDR3 region has the DNA TGCGCCAGCACCACATTCACTACCTCCTACAATGAGCAGTTCTTC. The chain carries TRBV5-1 and TRBJ2-1; D not resolved. This CDR3 is built from 15 residues. V shed 6 bases and J shed 0 bases, with 13 bases lying between them. The germline gives CDR1 SGHRS, CDR2 YFSETQ.

The chain carries TRBV5-4 and TRBJ2-1; TRBD1 is a possible D gene (5 bases). Germline CDR1 SGHNT, CDR2 YYREEE (reference sequence). V was cut by 4 bases and J by 6 bases, with 17 bases left in between. The CDR3 loop spans 15 amino acids. The CDR3 coding sequence is TGTGCCAGCAGCCCCGACAGTCAGGGCCCCAATGAGCAGTTCTTC. Translation gives CASSPDSQGPNEQFF.

This chain uses TRBV29-1 with TRBJ2-1; no reliable D call. Trimming took off 5 bases at V and 2 bases at J, with 13 bases between the two ends. The germline V gene encodes CDR1 SQVTM and CDR2 ANQGSEA. This CDR3 comprises 14 residues. Here the CDR3 DNA reads TGCAGCGTTCTCATGGTAGGCCCCTACAATGAGCAGTTCTTC. Translation: CSVLMVGPYNEQFF.

This clonotype turned up a few times. V usage is TRBV3-1 and J usage is TRBJ2-1, with 13 nucleotides matching TRBD2. The germline CDR1 and CDR2 sequences are LGHDT and YNNKEL (reference sequence). The trim removed 4 bases at V and 1 base at J, leaving 7 bases unmatched. This CDR3 comprises 18 residues. DNA for the CDR3: TGTGCCAGCAGCCCCGGACTAGCGGGAGTGTCGTCCTACAATGAGCAGTTCTTC. Amino acid sequence: CASSPGLAGVSSYNEQFF.

This sequence joins TRBV6-6 and TRBJ1-5, with 8 bases fitting TRBD1. This CDR3 has 14 amino acids. Looked up from germline, CDR1 is MNHNY and CDR2 is SVGAGI (reference sequence). After removal of 7 bases from V and 5 bases from J, the junction contained 7 bases not matched to a gene. CDR3 region: CASTLAGGDQPQHF. CDR3 DNA: TGTGCCAGCACCCTGGCAGGGGGCGATCAGCCCCAGCATTTT.

Here the CDR3 reads CASSDGQGVYQPQHF. The CDR3 DNA is TGTGCCAGCAGCGACGGACAGGGGGTCTATCAGCCCCAGCATTTT. This chain links TRBV12-3 or TRBV12-4 with TRBJ1-5; 10 positions agree with TRBD1. J gave up 5 bases and V 6 bases, and 7 bases lay outside the gene matches. This CDR3 is 15 amino acids long.

The chain recombines TRBV7-9 with TRBJ2-7; 8 bases match TRBD2. V lost 5 bases and J lost 6; bases outside the gene matches: 12. Germline V gives CDR1 SEHNR, CDR2 FQNEAQ (reference sequence). The CDR3 runs 15 residues. The CDR3 region is CASSPRGGPFPEQYF. CDR3 DNA sequence: TGTGCCAGCAGCCCCCGGGGGGGCCCGTTCCCCGAGCAGTACTTC.

In its sample, this clonotype was seen a few times. The V gene is TRBV12-3 or TRBV12-4, the J gene TRBJ2-2, with 7 bases matching TRBD1. This CDR3 is built from 20 residues. Trimming removed 4 bases from V and 0 bases from J; junction bases left unmatched: 17. The CDR3 sequence: CASSSRSGTARFPNTGELFF. The CDR3 DNA sequence: TGTGCCAGCAGTTCTCGATCCGGGACAGCCCGATTTCCGAACACCGGGGAGCTGTTTTTT.

The chain links TRBV20-1 to TRBJ2-1, with D uncertain. The CDR3 has 12 residues. Trimming removed 6 bases from V and 7 bases from J, with 13 bases in between. Germline V gene data show CDR1 as DFQATT and CDR2 as SNEGSKA (reference sequence). The CDR3 sequence: CSANNHANEQFF. In DNA, the CDR3 is TGCAGTGCCAACAACCATGCAAATGAGCAGTTCTTC.

This clonotype appeared a single time. A much larger clone lies one base from this, so it may be a read error. This chain links TRBV12-3 or TRBV12-4 with TRBJ2-3, with 12 bases identical to TRBD2. This CDR3 is 15 amino acids long. V lost 5 bases, J lost 2 bases, and 2 bases stayed unmatched. The CDR3 here is CASSGLAGITDTQYF. The CDR3 nucleotides read TGTGCCAGCAGTGGACTAGCGGGAATCACAGATACGCAGTATTTT.

The chain uses TRBV20-1 and TRBJ2-1; 10 positions agree with TRBD2. This CDR3 spans 14 amino acids. Looked up from germline, CDR1 is DFQATT and CDR2 is SNEGSKA (reference sequence). The J segment lost 7 bases and the V segment lost 3 bases, leaving 6 bases of the junction unmatched. Here the CDR3 reads CSASPAGGPNEQFF. CDR3 DNA: TGCAGTGCTAGCCCAGCGGGAGGGCCAAATGAGCAGTTCTTC.

This clonotype was counted a few times. The chain joins TRBV12-3 or TRBV12-4 to TRBJ1-1; D gene ambiguous. This CDR3 contains 13 residues. The germline V and J ends were trimmed by 3 bases and 0 bases, with 5 bases remaining between them. The CDR3 bases are TGTGCCAGCAGTTTCGACGTGAACACTGAAGCTTTCTTT. Its protein product is CASSFDVNTEAFF.

A few counts support this clonotype. The chain carries TRBV20-1 and TRBJ2-1; TRBD1 matches at 8 bases. The CDR3 runs 14 residues. The V and J ends lost 6 bases and 0 bases, in that order; junction bases with no gene match: 4. Germline assignment: CDR1 DFQATT and CDR2 SNEGSKA (reference sequence). The CDR3 protein is CSARTGHSYNEQFF. In DNA, the CDR3 is TGCAGTGCCAGGACAGGGCACTCCTACAATGAGCAGTTCTTC.

The CDR3 coding sequence is TGTGCCAGCAGTTTAGCCGAGTCTGGAAACACCATATATTTT. It codes for CASSLAESGNTIYF. The J gene is TRBJ1-3, the V gene TRBV12-3 or TRBV12-4; D is unresolved. Trimming took off 0 bases at V and 1 base at J, with 4 bases between the two ends. The CDR3 has 14 residues.

This clonotype has only a few counts. The J gene is TRBJ2-1, the V gene TRBV6-2 or TRBV6-3; D possibly corresponds to TRBD2 (5 bases). CDR3 length: 12 residues. V was clipped by 5 bases and J by 11 bases, with 13 bases between them. From germline, CDR1 is MNHEY and CDR2 SVGEGT. The CDR3: CASSTSGPKQFF. The DNA for the CDR3 is TGTGCCAGCAGTACTAGTGGGCCAAAGCAGTTCTTC.

The rearrangement joins TRBV7-6 to TRBJ2-1; D remains unclear. The germline V gene has CDR1 SGHVS and CDR2 FNYEAQ. The V end lost 0 bases, the J end lost 4 bases, and 7 bases lay between the germline ends. The CDR3 sequence is 14 residues long. The CDR3: CASSLAFRYNEQFF. The CDR3 DNA reads TGTGCCAGCAGCTTAGCGTTCCGGTACAATGAGCAGTTCTTC.

This clonotype was seen a handful of times. The chain couples TRBV12-3 or TRBV12-4 to TRBJ2-5; D gene unclear. V was trimmed by 7 bases and J by 7 bases, leaving 16 bases between them. This CDR3 contains 13 residues. DNA for the CDR3: TGTGCCAGCACCATACGAGGCTCGGGGACCCAGTACTTC. Protein sequence: CASTIRGSGTQYF.

The chain joins TRBV20-1 to TRBJ2-2, with 9 bases identical to TRBD2. Germline values: CDR1 DFQATT, CDR2 SNEGSKA (reference sequence). This CDR3 comprises 14 residues. J was trimmed by 7 bases and V by 3 bases; bases with no gene match: 6. Here the CDR3 DNA reads TGCAGTGCTAGCGCTAGCGGGACTAGCGGGGAGCTGTTTTTT. This sequence encodes CSASASGTSGELFF.

The V and J genes are TRBV5-3 and TRBJ2-2; a weak D match, TRBD1 (5 bases). TRBV5-3 is sorted into the ORF group, with uncertain function. Trimming cost V 2 bases and J 8 bases, with 22 bases left between them. The CDR3 has 17 amino acids. Here the CDR3 reads CARSLMKQGEPEGELFF. The CDR3 DNA reads as TGTGCCAGAAGCTTAATGAAGCAGGGCGAACCCGAGGGGGAGCTGTTTTTT.

The rearrangement joins TRBV5-1 to TRBJ2-7; either TRBD1 or TRBD2 may supply D (6 bases each). CDR1 SGHRS and CDR2 YFSETQ come from the germline V gene. V lost 2 bases to trimming and J lost 6 bases, with 9 bases between them. The CDR3 extends over 12 amino acids. Here the CDR3 DNA reads TGCGCCAGCAGCTTTTCGGGGGCCGAGCAGTACTTC. Translating it yields CASSFSGAEQYF.

This clonotype has more than one count but fewer than ten. The rearrangement joins TRBV12-3 or TRBV12-4 to TRBJ2-7, with D possibly matching TRBD2 (6 bases). The CDR3 loop spans 15 amino acids. V lost 8 bases and J lost 2, with 19 bases in between. The CDR3 region has the DNA TGTGCCAGCTCCGACTCCACCGGCGGGACCTACGAGCAGTACTTC. As protein: CASSDSTGGTYEQYF.

This clonotype has at least ten counts. The chain uses TRBV7-9 and TRBJ1-2; D remains ambiguous. The V gene lost 1 base and the J gene lost 2 bases, with 11 bases spanning the gap. Germline V gene data show CDR1 as SEHNR and CDR2 as FQNEAQ (reference sequence). This CDR3 has 15 residues. In nucleotides, the CDR3 is TGTGCCAGCAGCTTAGAATACAGAGAAAACTATGGCTACACCTTC. This translates into CASSLEYRENYGYTF.

This clonotype showed up many times. CDR3 loop: CSVGGRTGGHEQYF. CDR3 coding DNA: TGCAGCGTTGGGGGTCGGACAGGGGGCCACGAGCAGTACTTC. The chain has TRBV29-1 and TRBJ2-7, with 11 positions matching TRBD1. Trimming took 4 bases from V and 5 from J; bases not matched to a gene: 7. Germline V gene data show CDR1 as SQVTM and CDR2 as ANQGSEA. This CDR3 comprises 14 residues.

This clonotype was seen only a few times. This rearrangement joins TRBV28 to TRBJ2-2; TRBD2 might be the D (6 bases). Germline V gene lookup returns CDR1 MDHEN and CDR2 SYDVKM. The CDR3 loop spans 13 amino acids. V lost 8 bases and J lost 2, with 9 bases in between. The CDR3 nucleotides are TGTGCCAGCCGGGACTCTAACACCGGGGAGCTGTTTTTT. Translating it yields CASRDSNTGELFF.

The chain recombines TRBV7-9 with TRBJ2-5, with D perhaps assigned TRBD1 or TRBD2 (5 bases each). CDR1 is SEHNR, CDR2 FQNEAQ, per germline (reference sequence). Trimming removed 5 bases at V and 5 bases at J, with 12 bases between. This CDR3 has 13 amino acids. CDR3 coding DNA: TGTGCCAGCAGCCGGGGACGGCGGGAGACCCAGTACTTC. Its translation: CASSRGRRETQYF.

The chain carries TRBV12-3 or TRBV12-4 and TRBJ2-1, with 7 bases aligning to TRBD1. J lost 3 bases, V lost 4 bases, and 18 bases had no gene match. The CDR3 sequence is 19 residues long. Written as DNA, the CDR3 is TGTGCCAGCAGTTCGTTATTATGGGGCCGGGACAGAGACTACAATGAGCAGTTCTTC. Residues: CASSSLLWGRDRDYNEQFF.

This clonotype was seen more than once but under ten times. V usage is TRBV15 and J usage is TRBJ1-1, with D maybe TRBD1 (5 bases). CDR1 is LNHNV, CDR2 YYDKDF, per germline (reference sequence). The CDR3 extends over 16 amino acids. V was clipped by 2 bases and J by 0 bases, with 13 bases between them. The CDR3 region has the DNA TGTGCCACCAGCAGACCTGGACAAACCCTGAACACTGAAGCTTTCTTT. Residues: CATSRPGQTLNTEAFF.

There are a few counts of this clonotype. The CDR3 reads CASSEGPSSGANVLTF. The CDR3 DNA follows: TGTGCCAGCAGTGAGGGCCCTAGCTCTGGGGCCAACGTCCTGACTTTC. The V call is TRBV6-5, the J call TRBJ2-6; maybe TRBD2 (5 bases). The CDR3 is made up of 16 amino acids. V lost 5 bases and J 0 bases, leaving 11 bases between the germline ends. The germline V gene encodes CDR1 MNHEY and CDR2 SVGAGI.